A single sample is the source of the 12 T cell receptor beta chains below, sequenced in a study of shared clonotypes between healthy human individuals. Using immunoSEQ multiplex PCR, the repertoire was profiled, and TCRdb retains in-frame clones only, with some absent. The table records hundreds of thousands of clones, around 76% of them present only once. The sample was PBMCs. These receptors originate from a woman in her thirties or forties in good health. Some clones in this sample may be carry-over from other donors' samples.

This clone was counted a single time. The gene calls are TRBV14 and TRBJ2-1, with 7 nucleotides matching TRBD1. V was clipped by 5 bases and J by 6 bases; unmatched bases: 13. This CDR3 has 16 amino acids. Germline CDR1 and CDR2: SGHDN and FVKESK. The CDR3 sequence is CASSIRQGLVVNEQFF. The DNA of the CDR3 is TGTGCCAGCAGCATCCGACAGGGTTTAGTAGTCAATGAGCAGTTCTTC.

V and J are TRBV29-1 and TRBJ2-6; D gene uncertain. With 2 bases removed from V and 3 bases from J, the gap between germline ends came to 2 bases. In germline, CDR1 is SQVTM, CDR2 ANQGSEA. There are 12 residues in the CDR3. This chain's CDR3 is CSVERGANVLTF. The CDR3 bases are TGCAGCGTTGAACGTGGGGCCAACGTCCTGACTTTC.

About this clone itself: Different DNA sequences within this sample yield the same CDR3. The gene calls are TRBV5-1 and TRBJ2-3; 9 bases match TRBD1. The trim removed 3 bases at V and 4 bases at J, leaving 3 bases unmatched. Germline CDR1 SGHRS, CDR2 YFSETQ. This CDR3 has 14 residues. The DNA of the CDR3 is TGCGCCAGCAGCTCGAGGACAGGGGCAGATACGCAGTATTTT. Protein sequence: CASSSRTGADTQYF.

The chain links TRBV9 to TRBJ2-3; a weak D match, TRBD1 (5 bases). Between the trimmed V and J ends, which lost 3 bases and 0 bases, there was a span of 11 bases. CDR1 SGDLS and CDR2 YYNGEE come from the germline V gene. The CDR3 extends over 15 amino acids. CDR3 sequence (DNA): TGTGCCAGCAGCGGGGGCGTAGCTAGCACAGATACGCAGTATTTT. Translated, it gives CASSGGVASTDTQYF.

The genes are TRBV11-2 and TRBJ2-1; 11 bases align to TRBD1. The CDR3 totals 18 residues. CDR1 and CDR2 (germline): SGHAT, FQNNGV. V lost 6 bases, J lost 4 bases, and 14 bases stayed unmatched. The CDR3: CASSQPGQGGRGYNEQFF. The CDR3 coding sequence is TGTGCCAGCAGTCAGCCGGGACAGGGGGGCCGAGGATACAATGAGCAGTTCTTC.

V usage is TRBV5-1 and J usage is TRBJ2-3; 8 nucleotides line up with TRBD1. The CDR3 totals 13 residues. The J segment lost 5 bases and the V segment lost 4 bases, leaving 3 bases of the junction unmatched. Germline CDR1 and CDR2: SGHRS and YFSETQ. This CDR3 reads CASSPQGGDTQYF. Here the CDR3 DNA reads TGCGCCAGCAGCCCACAGGGGGGAGATACGCAGTATTTT. Based on the CDR3 plus reference TRBV5-1 and TRBJ2-3, the full variable domain is KAGVTQTPRYLIKTRGQQVTLSCSPISGHRSVSWYQQTPGQGLQFLFEYFSETQRNKGNFPGRFSGRQFSNSRSEMNVSTLELGDSALYLCASSPQGGDTQYFGPGTRLTVL.

This rearrangement joins TRBV29-1 to TRBJ2-2, with TRBD2 matching over 7 bases. Germline-derived CDR1 and CDR2 are SQVTM and ANQGSEA. This CDR3 region has 14 residues. The J segment lost 2 bases and the V segment lost 4 bases, leaving 4 bases of the junction unmatched. The CDR3 region is CSVGPSGNTGELFF. The CDR3, as DNA: TGCAGCGTTGGTCCTAGCGGCAACACCGGGGAGCTGTTTTTT.

This clone was seen just once. The chain has TRBV7-3 and TRBJ2-3; unclear D gene. Germline CDR1 SGHTA, CDR2 FQGTGA. Trimming pared 1 base from V and 2 bases from J, leaving 10 bases between. This CDR3 is 15 amino acids long. The CDR3 sequence: CASSLSSPTTDTQYF. CDR3 in DNA: TGTGCCAGCAGCTTAAGTTCACCAACCACAGATACGCAGTATTTT.

This clone occurred once. The gene calls are TRBV19 and TRBJ1-1, with a possible D match to TRBD1 (5 bases). This CDR3 spans 14 amino acids. Germline-derived CDR1 and CDR2 are LNHDA and SQIVND (reference sequence). The germline V and J ends were trimmed by 3 bases and 2 bases, with 10 bases remaining between them. The CDR3 reads CASSIEGINTEAFF. DNA of the CDR3: TGTGCCAGTAGTATCGAGGGGATAAACACTGAAGCTTTCTTT.

The chain couples TRBV16 to TRBJ1-1; D uncertain. V dropped 2 bases and J dropped 0 bases, with 10 bases sitting between them. The CDR3 runs to 15 residues. From germline, CDR1 is KGHSY and CDR2 FQNENV. This CDR3 is CASSQPSWVNTEAFF. The CDR3 DNA sequence: TGTGCCAGCAGCCAACCTTCTTGGGTGAACACTGAAGCTTTCTTT.

The V gene is TRBV5-1, the J gene TRBJ1-4; D remains unclear. Trimming took 5 bases from V and 0 from J, leaving 8 bases between them. In germline, CDR1 is SGHRS, CDR2 YFSETQ. This CDR3 has 14 amino acids. DNA for the CDR3: TGCGCCAGCAGTGTCGGAACAACTAATGAAAAACTGTTTTTT. This translates into CASSVGTTNEKLFF.

The chain links TRBV11-2 to TRBJ2-1; 12 bases are a match to TRBD1. There are 14 residues in the CDR3. Germline lookup yields CDR1 SGHAT and CDR2 FQNNGV. The V gene end was trimmed by 6 bases and the J gene end by 6 bases; junction bases not matched to a gene: 3. The CDR3 loop reads CASRRDRGPNEQFF. For the CDR3, the DNA is TGTGCCAGCAGACGGGACAGGGGGCCCAATGAGCAGTTCTTC.